Listed below are T cell receptor beta chains from one sample, sequenced in a study of shared clonotypes between healthy human individuals. Clones were read by immunoSEQ multiplex PCR, and TCRdb kept only the in-frame ones, dropping some. The data contain around 500,000 clones, 60% to 80% of them seen just once; the ten biggest clones take up around 12%. The specimen was PBMCs. All receptors come from a woman aged 40 to 49 in good health. Some clones in this sample may be carry-over from other donors' samples. Each CDR3 is given with its conserved first and last residue. D genes are given only for firm matches. The size entry is marked missing in some rows and otherwise reads once, few, many or a size class.

clone_size j_call d_call v_call cdr3_nt cdr3_aa
. TRBJ2-1 . TRBV18 TGTGCCAGCTCACCACCGGAGGGGAGCGTAAGGTCCTACAATGAGCAGTTCTTC CASSPPEGSVRSYNEQFF
. TRBJ1-4 . TRBV6-6 TGTGCCAGCAGTTACGGGGAAGACTCCCTTGAGCTGTTTTTT CASSYGEDSLELFF
. TRBJ2-6 . TRBV19 TGTGCCAGTAGTGTCCTCGGGGTCTCTGGGGCCAACGTCCTGACTTTC CASSVLGVSGANVLTF
. TRBJ1-2 TRBD1 TRBV25-1 TGTGCCAGCAGTGAATATAGCCCCACAAGGGACAGCTATGGCTACACCTTC CASSEYSPTRDSYGYTF
. TRBJ1-2 . TRBV6-5 TGTGCCAGCAGTTACACCAGGTTTGATGGCTACACCTTC CASSYTRFDGYTF
. TRBJ2-3 . TRBV27 TGTGCCAGCAGTCTACGCCCGGCGGGACATCGCACAGATACGCAGTATTTT CASSLRPAGHRTDTQYF
. TRBJ1-4 TRBD1 TRBV18 TGTGCCAGCTCAAGCTACAGGGGCCGTAATGAAAAACTGTTTTTT CASSSYRGRNEKLFF
. TRBJ1-2 . TRBV5-5 TGTGCCAGCAGCTTTGCGGTCGGGGCGCGGGGCTATGGCTACACCTTC CASSFAVGARGYGYTF
. TRBJ2-5 . TRBV28 TGTGCCAGCAGCTCCTGGTCCGCGACTCAAGAGACCCAGTACTTC CASSSWSATQETQYF
once TRBJ2-3 . TRBV6-5 TGTGCCAGCAATACAGGGACCACAGATACGCAGTATTTT CASNTGTTDTQYF
. TRBJ2-3 . TRBV18 TGTGCCAGCTCACCAGTGTCGCGGGACCTCACAGATACGCAGTATTTT CASSPVSRDLTDTQYF
few TRBJ2-5 . TRBV5-1 TGCGCCAGCACCGAGGCTACCGGGGAAGGGACCCAGTACTTC CASTEATGEGTQYF
. TRBJ2-3 TRBD2 TRBV28 TGTGCCAGCAGTTTATTCGGGCCTAAGCACGGACTAGCGGGAGAGATAGATACGCAGTATTTT CASSLFGPKHGLAGEIDTQYF
. TRBJ1-1 TRBD1 TRBV19 TGTGCCAGTAGTATATATTTCGACAGGGCGAACACTGAAGCTTTCTTT CASSIYFDRANTEAFF
. TRBJ2-1 . TRBV7-6 TGTGCCAGCAGCTTACAGCAGGGACTCGGTCAGGGGCAGTTCTTC CASSLQQGLGQGQFF
. TRBJ1-2 . TRBV19 TGTGCCAGTAGTATTGAGGCAGGGGCAACCTATGGCTACACCTTC CASSIEAGATYGYTF
. TRBJ1-2 TRBD1 TRBV7-2 TGTGCCAGCAGCTTAGGTGGACAGGGACCCTATGGCTACACCTTC CASSLGGQGPYGYTF
. TRBJ2-1 TRBD2 TRBV11-2 TGTGCCAGCAGCTTAGAGACTAGCGGGATCGGGGGTCAGTTCTTC CASSLETSGIGGQFF
once TRBJ1-1 . TRBV5-6 TGTGCCAGCAGTGCGAACATACATCCGAACACTGAAGCTTTCTTT CASSANIHPNTEAFF
. TRBJ2-7 TRBD2 TRBV10-1 TGCGCCAGCAGTGAAGGGACTAGCGGGAGTGGGTACGAGCAGTACTTC CASSEGTSGSGYEQYF
. TRBJ1-2 TRBD1 TRBV5-1 TGCGCCAGCAGCTTACACCAAGGGACAGGGGCATATGGCTACACCTTC CASSLHQGTGAYGYTF
. TRBJ2-1 TRBD2 TRBV28 TGTGCCAGCAGGGTAGCGGGCCCCAATGAGCAGTTCTTC CASRVAGPNEQFF
. TRBJ2-3 TRBD2 TRBV5-1 TGCGCCAGCACCGATACTAGCGGGAGTGGTAATACGCAGTATTTT CASTDTSGSGNTQYF
. TRBJ1-1 . TRBV2 TGTGCCAGCAGTGAATCGGGGGGCGCAAAGACTGAAGCTTTCTTT CASSESGGAKTEAFF
. TRBJ2-7 . TRBV5-6 TGTGCCAGCAGCTCGGATTTTGGCAACTCCTACGAGCAGTACTTC CASSSDFGNSYEQYF
. TRBJ1-6 . TRBV7-6 TGTGCCAGCAGCTTAGGAACTATGGATTATAATTCACCCCTCCACTTT CASSLGTMDYNSPLHF
. TRBJ2-3 . TRBV5-4 TGTGCCAGCAGCTTGGTCAGTGGTGATACGCAGTATTTT CASSLVSGDTQYF
. TRBJ2-5 . TRBV19 TGTGCCAGTAGTCCACCTGGGACGCCGTGGGAGACCCAGTACTTC CASSPPGTPWETQYF
. TRBJ2-3 TRBD2 TRBV7-9 TGTGCCAGCAGCTTAGCCCCTAGCGGAGGCACAGATACGCAGTATTTT CASSLAPSGGTDTQYF
. TRBJ1-2 . TRBV11-2 TGTGCCAGCAGCGCGACCGAGTCTGCCTATGGCTACACCTTC CASSATESAYGYTF
. TRBJ2-7 TRBD2 TRBV2 TGTGCCAGCATGGGACTAGCGGGAGTAGAGCAGTACTTC CASMGLAGVEQYF
. TRBJ2-3 TRBD2 TRBV9 TGTGCCAGCAGCGTTGCGGGAGTACCCGCAGATACGCAGTATTTT CASSVAGVPADTQYF
. TRBJ2-5 TRBD1 TRBV29-1 TGCAGCGTACCGTCCCGGGACAGGGAACAAGAGACCCAGTACTTC CSVPSRDREQETQYF
. TRBJ2-3 . TRBV7-2 TGTGCCAGCAGCCGGGCGGGGAGCCTCCCAGATACGCAGTATTTT CASSRAGSLPDTQYF
. TRBJ2-1 TRBD2 TRBV6-6 TGTGCCAGCGGAAAGGGACTAGCAGATTACAATGAGCAGTTCTTC CASGKGLADYNEQFF
. TRBJ2-7 . TRBV11-1 TGTGCCAGCAGCTTAGGGGCGGGGAACGAGCAGTACTTC CASSLGAGNEQYF
many TRBJ2-1 . TRBV30 TGTGCCTGGAGTGTATGGGGGAGTGAGCAGTTCTTC CAWSVWGSEQFF
. TRBJ2-1 TRBD2 TRBV7-9 TGTGCCAGCAGCTCCGGACTAGCGGGAGCCTATGAGCAGTTCTTC CASSSGLAGAYEQFF
. TRBJ2-7 TRBD2 TRBV28 TGTGCCAGCAGTCAACAGCGGGAGAGTTTCCACGAGCAGTACTTC CASSQQRESFHEQYF
. TRBJ2-7 . TRBV18 TGTGCCAGCTCACCTTCAGAGGGGGAGCAGTACTTC CASSPSEGEQYF
once TRBJ1-1 . TRBV19 TGTGCCAGTACCCCCTCAAGAGACAGTATGAACACTGAAGCTTTCTTT CASTPSRDSMNTEAFF
. TRBJ2-2 TRBD1 TRBV30 TGTGCCTCAGCCCGGGACAGGGGGACCGGGGAGCTGTTTTTT CASARDRGTGELFF
. TRBJ2-3 . TRBV10-1 TGCGCCAGCAGTGAGTCGCGGGGACTCACAGATACGCAGTATTTT CASSESRGLTDTQYF
. TRBJ2-3 . TRBV2 TGTGCCAGCAGTGAACGGGACGCCAGCACAGATACGCAGTATTTT CASSERDASTDTQYF
. TRBJ1-1 TRBD1 TRBV5-1 TGCGCCAGCAGCTCCGACAGGGGTGACACTGAAGCTTTCTTT CASSSDRGDTEAFF